This entry lists 32 T cell receptor beta chains sequenced from one sample in a study of PD-1 blockade in classical Hodgkin lymphoma. All patients relapsed after autologous stem cell transplantation, and brentuximab vedotin exposure varied. Libraries were prepared by immunoSEQ multiplex PCR; TCRdb keeps only in-frame clonotypes and omits some of them. The table shows more than 45,000 clones, with roughly 73% occurring only once. The starting material was peripheral blood mononuclear cells (PBMCs), obtained at baseline. Receptor source: a human donor with classical Hodgkin lymphoma.

J is TRBJ2-1 and V is TRBV27; D is uncertain. This CDR3 has 14 residues. Looked up from germline, CDR1 is MNHEY and CDR2 is SMNVEV (reference sequence). V lost 1 base and J 2 bases, leaving 6 bases between the germline ends. CDR3 sequence reads: CASSLWATYNEQFF. CDR3 DNA sequence: TGTGCCAGCAGTTTATGGGCAACCTACAATGAGCAGTTCTTC.

The genes are TRBV7-2 and TRBJ1-2; 9 bases fit TRBD1. Germline trimming cut 5 bases from V and 8 bases from J; bases unmatched to any gene: 9. The CDR3 loop spans 14 amino acids. Germline-derived CDR1 and CDR2 are SGHTA and FQGNSA. The CDR3 region has the DNA TGTGCCAGCAGCGCGACAGGGGGAGTTTACGGCTACACCTTC. Translation: CASSATGGVYGYTF.

V and J are TRBV9 and TRBJ1-3; 10 nucleotides agree with TRBD1. This CDR3 spans 17 amino acids. The germline V gene encodes CDR1 SGDLS and CDR2 YYNGEE. J was trimmed by 1 base and V by 3 bases; bases with no gene match: 7. CDR3 amino acids: CASSAGGQGGSGNTIYF. CDR3 DNA: TGTGCCAGCAGCGCCGGAGGACAGGGGGGTTCTGGAAACACCATATATTTT.

The chain joins TRBV27 to TRBJ2-7, with D perhaps matching TRBD1 or TRBD2 (5 bases each). The CDR3 consists of 16 residues. V dropped 6 bases and J dropped 5 bases, with 23 bases sitting between them. The germline V gene encodes CDR1 MNHEY and CDR2 SMNVEV (reference sequence). This CDR3 reads CASRGVGDPNMDEQYF. The CDR3 nucleotides read TGTGCCAGCAGGGGAGTTGGGGACCCAAATATGGACGAGCAGTACTTC.

This clone has a single count. The rearrangement joins TRBV19 to TRBJ2-1; 8 bases line up with TRBD2. Germline lookup yields CDR1 LNHDA and CDR2 SQIVND (reference sequence). The junction had 9 bases not matched to a gene; V was cut back by 5 bases and J by 9 bases. The CDR3 covers 14 residues. CDR3 amino acids: CASSRGLLAAEQFF. CDR3 sequence (DNA): TGTGCCAGTAGTCGGGGGTTACTAGCGGCTGAGCAGTTCTTC.

V usage is TRBV7-9 and J usage is TRBJ1-1; D is perhaps TRBD1 (5 bases). Deletions cut 5 bases from V and 1 base from J, with 23 bases between. This CDR3 region has 18 residues. CDR1 and CDR2 (germline): SEHNR, FQNEAQ (reference sequence). The CDR3, as DNA: TGTGCCAGCAGCCTCCCCGGGGGATTGGGTCGGACGAACACTGAAGCTTTCTTT. Encoded protein: CASSLPGGLGRTNTEAFF.

This sequence joins TRBV28 and TRBJ1-2; possible D gene TRBD1, 6 bases. The V end was cut by 3 bases, the J end by 3 bases, with 11 bases between. Germline CDR1 MDHEN, CDR2 SYDVKM. This CDR3 contains 14 residues. The CDR3 DNA reads TGTGCCAGCAGTTTTGGGGGCCAGGACTATGGCTACACCTTC. Its translation is CASSFGGQDYGYTF.

The rearrangement uses TRBV11-3 and TRBJ1-1; no definite D call. The V end was cut by 1 base, the J end by 2 bases, with 11 bases between. Germline values: CDR1 SGHNT, CDR2 YENEEA. The CDR3 extends over 15 amino acids. The CDR3 nucleotides are TGTGCCAGCAGCTTAGCCAGCGGCGTTAACACTGAAGCTTTCTTT. It specifies CASSLASGVNTEAFF.

This chain connects TRBV6-5 to TRBJ2-5; 8 bases match TRBD2. V lost 5 bases, J lost 5 bases, and 7 bases stayed unmatched. The length of the CDR3 is 14 residues. From germline, CDR1 is MNHEY and CDR2 SVGAGI. The CDR3 is CASSGLPGGETQYF. CDR3 nucleotides: TGTGCCAGCAGTGGTCTTCCGGGAGGGGAGACCCAGTACTTC.

The V gene is TRBV19, the J gene TRBJ2-3; TRBD1 matches 8 bases. CDR1 and CDR2 from the germline V gene are LNHDA and SQIVND (reference sequence). The CDR3 is 17 amino acids. Unmatched junction bases numbered 9, after V lost 1 base and J lost 3 bases. This CDR3 reads CASSIVIETGATDTQYF. CDR3 nucleotide sequence: TGTGCCAGTAGTATAGTTATCGAGACAGGGGCTACAGATACGCAGTATTTT.

The gene calls are TRBV28 and TRBJ1-6; 7 bases map to TRBD1. With V trimmed by 5 bases and J by 7 bases, 14 bases remained unmatched. Germline CDR1 reads MDHEN; CDR2 reads SYDVKM. This CDR3 spans 17 amino acids. CDR3 in DNA: TGTGCCAGCAGTCCGCCGAGAGGGGGCTTGCGGAATTCACCCCTCCACTTT. This gives the protein CASSPPRGGLRNSPLHF.

The CDR3 sequence is CASSKLSLPPSGANVLTF. DNA for the CDR3: TGTGCCAGCAGCAAACTGAGTCTTCCCCCCTCTGGGGCCAACGTCCTGACTTTC. The chain couples TRBV21-1 to TRBJ2-6; the listed D gene, TRBD2, was not tested against the DNA. TRBV21-1 counts as a pseudogene. The CDR3 totals 18 residues.

The chain carries TRBV7-2 and TRBJ1-5, with D perhaps matching TRBD1 (6 bases). CDR3 size: 16 residues. Looked up from germline, CDR1 is SGHTA and CDR2 is FQGNSA. Deletions cut 1 base from V and 3 bases from J, with 13 bases between. CDR3 sequence reads: CASSLEQGGDNQPQHF. The DNA of the CDR3 is TGTGCCAGCAGCTTAGAACAGGGTGGGGACAATCAGCCCCAGCATTTT.

V usage is TRBV5-1 and J usage is TRBJ1-4, with 11 positions matching TRBD1. The CDR3 is 17 amino acids. The J segment lost 7 bases and the V segment lost 0 bases, leaving 8 bases of the junction unmatched. CDR1 is SGHRS, CDR2 YFSETQ, per germline. CDR3 DNA sequence: TGCGCCAGCAGCTTGGCCGGGACAGGGGGTGGTTTTGAAAAACTGTTTTTT. It encodes CASSLAGTGGGFEKLFF.

This chain connects TRBV5-1 to TRBJ2-7; D unclear. The CDR3 runs 14 residues. Germline V gene data show CDR1 as SGHRS and CDR2 as YFSETQ. Deletions cut 0 bases from V and 4 bases from J, with 11 bases between. CDR3 DNA: TGCGCCAGCAGCTTGGGTCAGCCCCCTTACGAGCAGTACTTC. Its protein is CASSLGQPPYEQYF. Drawing the rest from reference TRBV5-1 and TRBJ2-7, the complete variable domain is KAGVTQTPRYLIKTRGQQVTLSCSPISGHRSVSWYQQTPGQGLQFLFEYFSETQRNKGNFPGRFSGRQFSNSRSEMNVSTLELGDSALYLCASSLGQPPYEQYFGPGTRLTVT.

V and J are TRBV6-1 and TRBJ2-2; the D gene is possibly TRBD1 (5 bases). The germline V gene encodes CDR1 MNHNS and CDR2 SASEGT. The V end was cut by 1 base, the J end by 8 bases, with 14 bases between. This CDR3 region has 15 residues. CDR3 DNA: TGTGCCAGCAGTGAAGTAGGAAGGGGTGCGGGGGAGCTGTTTTTT. This encodes CASSEVGRGAGELFF.

V is TRBV4-1 and J is TRBJ1-2; no definite D call. The V and J ends lost 0 bases and 4 bases respectively, with 12 bases between them. This CDR3 is 15 amino acids long. The germline V gene encodes CDR1 MGHRA and CDR2 YSYEKL. The CDR3 DNA sequence: TGCGCCAGCAGCCAAGAGATCGGGATTTCCTATGGCTACACCTTC. Residues: CASSQEIGISYGYTF.

J is TRBJ1-5 and V is TRBV21-1. TRBV21-1 is marked as a pseudogene. The CDR3 contains 15 residues. This chain's CDR3 is CASSKTTGEGQPQHF. The CDR3 DNA is TGTGCCAGCAGCAAGACTACAGGGGAGGGTCAGCCCCAGCATTTT.

This clone was detected a few times. The rearrangement links TRBV7-6 to TRBJ1-3; a possible D gene is TRBD1 (6 bases). V lost 5 bases, J lost 3 bases, and 11 bases lay in between. In germline, CDR1 is SGHVS, CDR2 FNYEAQ. This CDR3 contains 14 residues. CDR3 bases: TGTGCCAGCAGCATACAGGGTGATGGAAACACCATATATTTT. Protein sequence: CASSIQGDGNTIYF.

This clone was seen a handful of times. This chain links TRBV5-1 with TRBJ2-2; D is unclear. This CDR3 is built from 12 residues. From germline, CDR1 is SGHRS and CDR2 YFSETQ. Trimming took off 0 bases at V and 7 bases at J, with 4 bases between the two ends. The CDR3 DNA reads as TGCGCCAGCAGCTTGGAGATCGGGGAGCTGTTTTTT. Protein: CASSLEIGELFF.

This clone has just one count. This chain joins TRBV2 and TRBJ1-2; D unclear. CDR3 length equals 13 residues. Germline V gives CDR1 SNHLY, CDR2 FYNNEI. Trimming removed 9 bases at V and 4 bases at J, with 15 bases between. The CDR3 DNA reads TGTGCCAGTGACTCGGGTTTAGGCTATGGCTACACCTTC. It specifies CASDSGLGYGYTF.

J is TRBJ2-3 and V is TRBV11-3, with D perhaps TRBD2 (6 bases). Trimming removed 2 bases at V and 2 bases at J, with 14 bases between. Germline CDR1 reads SGHNT; CDR2 reads YENEEA. This CDR3 spans 16 amino acids. The CDR3 spells CASSLSGEVPTDTQYF. CDR3 bases: TGTGCCAGCAGCTTATCGGGGGAAGTTCCCACAGATACGCAGTATTTT.

This chain uses TRBV5-1 with TRBJ2-5, with 10 bases lining up with TRBD1. V lost 6 bases to trimming and J lost 5 bases; unmatched junction nucleotides: 10. The length of the CDR3 is 15 residues. Germline CDR1 is SGHRS and CDR2 is YFSETQ. The CDR3 sequence: CASTFTGTGAETQYF. The CDR3 DNA sequence: TGCGCCAGCACCTTTACCGGGACAGGGGCTGAGACCCAGTACTTC.

The rearrangement joins TRBV19 to TRBJ2-1; 9 bases map to TRBD2. The length of the CDR3 is 16 residues. From germline, CDR1 is LNHDA and CDR2 SQIVND (reference sequence). The trim removed 3 bases at V and 10 bases at J, leaving 13 bases unmatched. The CDR3 DNA is TGTGCCAGTAGTATCTCCTCGGCGGGAGGGCCTGAAGAGCAGTTCTTC. Encoded protein: CASSISSAGGPEEQFF. The full variable domain, completed using reference TRBV19 and TRBJ2-1, is DGGITQSPKYLFRKEGQNVTLSCEQNLNHDAMYWYRQDPGQGLRLIYYSQIVNDFQKGDIAEGYSVSREKKESFPLTVTSAQKNPTAFYLCASSISSAGGPEEQFFGPGTRLTVL.

A word on this clone: The same CDR3 is also encoded by other DNA sequences in this sample. The chain links TRBV28 to TRBJ1-2; tentative D call: TRBD1 (5 bases). The CDR3 sequence is 13 residues long. The ends were cut back, 6 bases at V and 8 bases at J, with 16 bases in the middle. Germline CDR1 is MDHEN and CDR2 is SYDVKM. CDR3 nucleotide sequence: TGTGCCAGCAGACAGGAGAAGGGGAAAGGCTACACCTTC. Translating gives CASRQEKGKGYTF.

The V and J genes are TRBV9 and TRBJ2-3, with D perhaps TRBD2 (5 bases). Germline lookup yields CDR1 SGDLS and CDR2 YYNGEE. The CDR3 runs to 13 residues. Trimming removed 0 bases from V and 6 bases from J, with 8 bases in between. CDR3 protein: CASSVVTGDTQYF. CDR3 DNA sequence: TGTGCCAGCAGCGTAGTGACGGGGGATACGCAGTATTTT. Variable domain in full (rest from reference TRBV9 and TRBJ2-3): DSGVTQTPKHLITATGQRVTLRCSPRSGDLSVYWYQQSLDQGLQFLIQYYNGEERAKGNILERFSAQQFPDLHSELNLSSLELGDSALYFCASSVVTGDTQYFGPGTRLTVL.

This chain links TRBV18 with TRBJ2-1; D might be TRBD1 (6 bases). Germline V CDR1 and CDR2: KGHSH, LQKENI. Between the trimmed V and J ends, which lost 3 bases and 7 bases, there was a span of 13 bases. CDR3 length: 14 residues. The CDR3 loop is CASSPGAGVNEQFF. The CDR3 DNA reads as TGTGCCAGCTCACCGGGGGCAGGGGTGAATGAGCAGTTCTTC.

The chain recombines TRBV9 with TRBJ2-5; no definite D call. CDR3 length equals 14 residues. Per the germline V gene, CDR1 is SGDLS and CDR2 is YYNGEE. With 0 bases removed from V and 3 bases from J, the gap between germline ends came to 9 bases. CDR3 sequence reads: CASSVGLTKETQYF. CDR3 nucleotides: TGTGCCAGCAGCGTAGGTCTCACAAAAGAGACCCAGTACTTC. The whole variable domain, remainder taken from reference TRBV9 and TRBJ2-5, is DSGVTQTPKHLITATGQRVTLRCSPRSGDLSVYWYQQSLDQGLQFLIQYYNGEERAKGNILERFSAQQFPDLHSELNLSSLELGDSALYFCASSVGLTKETQYFGPGTRLLVL.

The chain employs TRBV28 and TRBJ1-2; D may be TRBD1 (6 bases). The CDR3 contains 14 residues. The germline CDR1 and CDR2 sequences are MDHEN and SYDVKM. The V end lost 3 bases, the J end lost 5 bases, and 13 bases lay between the germline ends. The CDR3 protein is CASSFRTAGYGYTF. CDR3 bases: TGTGCCAGCAGTTTCCGGACAGCCGGTTATGGCTACACCTTC.

The chain uses TRBV9 and TRBJ2-3; 15 bases are shared with TRBD2. The CDR3 is made up of 15 amino acids. The germline CDR1 and CDR2 sequences are SGDLS and YYNGEE. V lost 5 bases to trimming and J lost 9 bases; unmatched junction nucleotides: 7. The CDR3 is CASSDGTSGGRTQYF. CDR3 coding DNA: TGTGCCAGCAGTGACGGGACTAGCGGGGGGAGAACGCAGTATTTT.

The gene calls are TRBV29-1 and TRBJ1-1; D remains unclear. Germline V gene sequence: CDR1 SQVTM, CDR2 ANQGSEA. Trimming removed 3 bases at V and 0 bases at J, with 11 bases between. CDR3 length equals 14 residues. As DNA, the CDR3 is TGCAGCGTTGATACGGCCAGGATGAACACTGAAGCTTTCTTT. Translated, it gives CSVDTARMNTEAFF.

This sequence joins TRBV11-2 and TRBJ2-2; 8 bases match TRBD1. Germline V CDR1 and CDR2: SGHAT, FQNNGV. V shed 3 bases and J 1 base; nucleotides not matched to a gene: 7. The CDR3 loop spans 17 amino acids. The CDR3 loop is CASSLLSGQGNTGELFF. The DNA for the CDR3 is TGTGCCAGCAGCTTGCTTTCCGGACAGGGGAACACCGGGGAGCTGTTTTTT.